Shown below are 2 T cell receptor beta chains from a single sample sequenced in a study of spatial heterogeneity in lung cancer. Time point: sample taken at primary tumor resection. TCRdb used MiXCR to reprocess the 5' RACE reads, holding one entry per CDR3 protein. The sample holds some 55,000 distinct CDR3 sequences, approximately 6% seen once. The sequencing used PBMCs, collected at surgery. The receptors were gathered from a female donor with early-stage non-small cell lung cancer.

V is TRBV27 and J is TRBJ1-5; D is uncertain. Trimming took off 4 bases at V and 9 bases at J, with 10 bases between the two ends. This CDR3 contains 12 residues. Germline assignment: CDR1 MNHEY and CDR2 SMNVEV (reference sequence). The CDR3: CASSSLGRPQHF. DNA of the CDR3: TGTGCCAGCAGTTCACTCGGACGGCCCCAGCATTTT.

The rearrangement links TRBV6-1 to TRBJ1-2; D unresolved. Germline CDR1 reads MNHNS; CDR2 reads SASEGT. This CDR3 is 13 amino acids long. V was trimmed by 4 bases and J by 5 bases, leaving 11 bases between them. The DNA of the CDR3 is TGTGCCAGCAGTGGGGCCAGGACTTATGGCTACACCTTC. This sequence encodes CASSGARTYGYTF.